The rows below give T cell receptor beta chains drawn from one sample of a study of cytomegalovirus exposure and HLA in healthy donors. The method was immunoSEQ multiplex PCR; TCRdb's version includes in-frame clones alone and lacks a portion of them. The data show under 150,000 clones, around 77% seen once. The sequencing input was PBMCs. The receptors stem from a man between 18 and 35 years old in good health and CMV-seronegative. The CDR3 runs from the conserved cysteine through the conserved F or W. The D gene is left open where the match is weak. The listing skips clone size in some rows; elsewhere it reads once, few, many or a size class.

V gene	clone size	D gene	J gene	CDR3 protein	CDR3 DNA
TRBV5-4	NA	NA	TRBJ1-2	CASSLFQGYGYTF	TGTGCCAGCAGCTTGTTCCAGGGCTATGGCTACACCTTC
TRBV5-1	once	NA	TRBJ2-1	CASWGETGREGRDEQFF	TGCGCCAGTTGGGGGGAGACGGGAAGGGAAGGTCGAGATGAGCAGTTCTTC
TRBV7-9	NA	TRBD1	TRBJ1-2	CSSSLALGAGGSYTF	TGTTCCAGCAGCTTAGCGCTCGGGGCAGGGGGTAGCTACACCTTC
TRBV5-8	NA	TRBD2	TRBJ2-3	CASRTSIDTQYF	TGTGCCAGCAGGACTAGCATAGATACGCAGTATTTT
TRBV9	NA	NA	TRBJ1-1	CASSVAVNTEAFF	TGTGCCAGCAGCGTAGCAGTGAACACTGAAGCTTTCTTT
TRBV9	once	TRBD1	TRBJ1-1	CASVPGQVGDTEAFF	TGTGCCAGCGTACCGGGACAGGTCGGGGACACTGAAGCTTTCTTT
TRBV12-2	NA	NA	TRBJ1-3	CASRLDPNDPTSSGNTIYF	TGTGCAAGTCGCTTAGATCCCAATGACCCGACAAGCTCTGGAAACACCATATATTTT
TRBV6-5	NA	NA	TRBJ1-1	CASISQGTTEAFF	TGTGCCAGCATTTCTCAGGGTACTACTGAAGCTTTCTTT
TRBV7-8	NA	NA	TRBJ1-1	CASSLIFAGRGNTEAFF	TGTGCCAGCAGCTTAATCTTCGCGGGGCGCGGGAACACTGAAGCTTTCTTT
TRBV29-1	once	NA	TRBJ2-5	CSPKVAGAGETQYF	TGCAGCCCGAAGGTCGCGGGGGCGGGAGAGACCCAGTACTTC
TRBV30	NA	NA	TRBJ2-5	CAWRTLGQGRQTQYF	TGTGCCTGGAGGACCCTTGGGCAGGGGAGACAGACCCAGTACTTC
TRBV5-1	NA	NA	TRBJ2-7	CASSLEAGNEQYF	TGCGCCAGCAGCCTGGAGGCAGGGAACGAGCAGTACTTC
TRBV2	NA	NA	TRBJ1-1	CASSVLAMNTEAFF	TGTGCCAGCAGTGTGCTGGCAATGAACACTGAAGCTTTCTTT
TRBV4-2	NA	TRBD1	TRBJ1-2	CASSQGSGQGAGDCTF	TGTGCCAGCAGCCAAGGATCCGGACAGGGGGCAGGCGATTGCACCTTC
TRBV10-2	few	NA	TRBJ2-2	CASSGRTGELFF	TGCGCCAGCAGTGGTAGAACCGGGGAGCTGTTTTTT
TRBV11-3	NA	TRBD1	TRBJ2-1	CASSPRTGKSSYNEQFF	TGTGCCAGCAGCCCCCGGACAGGGAAGAGCTCCTACAATGAGCAGTTCTTC
TRBV6-5	NA	TRBD1	TRBJ2-7	CASRPGQGPYEQYF	TGTGCCAGCAGACCGGGACAGGGGCCCTACGAGCAGTACTTC
TRBV19	NA	TRBD1	TRBJ1-4	CASSPTGTGGRANEKLFF	TGTGCCAGTAGCCCTACCGGGACAGGAGGCAGGGCTAATGAAAAACTGTTTTTT
TRBV2	NA	NA	TRBJ2-7	CASNQVFSYEQYF	TGTGCCAGCAATCAGGTCTTCTCCTACGAGCAGTACTTC
TRBV9	NA	NA	TRBJ2-5	CASSVSGQETQYF	TGTGCCAGCAGCGTCTCGGGTCAAGAGACCCAGTACTTC
TRBV30	NA	NA	TRBJ1-2	CAWSQRVEVYGYTF	TGTGCCTGGTCCCAACGGGTTGAGGTCTATGGCTACACCTTC
TRBV30	NA	TRBD2	TRBJ2-7	CAWRLAGVTYEQYF	TGTGCCTGGAGGCTCGCGGGAGTGACCTACGAGCAGTACTTT
TRBV4-1	few	NA	TRBJ1-5	CASSQPNQPQHF	TGCGCCAGCAGCCAACCTAATCAGCCCCAGCATTTT
TRBV4-1	NA	TRBD1	TRBJ2-6	CASSQGVQGSGANVLTF	TGCGCCAGCAGCCAGGGAGTACAGGGGTCTGGGGCCAACGTCCTGACTTTC
TRBV10-3	NA	TRBD1	TRBJ2-5	CAIRPGGGLETQYF	TGTGCCATCAGACCAGGGGGCGGGCTAGAGACCCAGTACTTC
TRBV6-6	few	NA	TRBJ2-7	CASTPLDNYEQYF	TGTGCCAGCACCCCCCTGGACAACTACGAGCAGTACTTC